This T cell receptor (beta chain) comes out of a study of CD8 T cells in Susac syndrome. Study findings and constraints: TCR sequencing and HLA analysis covered a relatively small number of individuals.

The germline CDR1 and CDR2 sequences are GTSNPN and SVGIG (reference sequence). J gave up 4 bases and V 3 bases, and 1 base lay outside the gene matches. This CDR3 is 13 amino acids long. It was with random hexamers that about 0.45 to 1 ug RNA was reverse transcribed. TCRdb redid the calling of the immunoSEQ multiplex PCR reads with MiXCR, one entry per CDR3 protein. The sample consists of some 180,000 distinct CDR3 sequences, about 95% of them appearing once. About this clonotype: Its matching antigen is unknown.

In blood CD8+ and CD4+ T cells, TCR beta underwent sequencing. Controls comprised healthy donors matched for age and sex. Material: CD4+ T cells from PBMCs. This receptor was obtained from a human donor in good health. The chain couples TRBV30 to TRBJ2-3; 10 nucleotides line up with TRBD2. CDR3 in amino acids: CAWSLAGADTQYF. The CDR3 DNA reads TGTGCCTGGAGCCTAGCGGGGGCAGATACGCAGTATTTT. The full variable domain, in which reference TRBV30 and TRBJ2-3 provide the parts outside the CDR3, is SQTIHQWPATLVQPVGSPLSLECTVEGTSNPNLYWYRQAAGRGLQLLFYSVGIGQISSEVPQNLSASRPQDRQFILSSKKLLLSDSGFYLCAWSLAGADTQYFGPGTRLTVL.